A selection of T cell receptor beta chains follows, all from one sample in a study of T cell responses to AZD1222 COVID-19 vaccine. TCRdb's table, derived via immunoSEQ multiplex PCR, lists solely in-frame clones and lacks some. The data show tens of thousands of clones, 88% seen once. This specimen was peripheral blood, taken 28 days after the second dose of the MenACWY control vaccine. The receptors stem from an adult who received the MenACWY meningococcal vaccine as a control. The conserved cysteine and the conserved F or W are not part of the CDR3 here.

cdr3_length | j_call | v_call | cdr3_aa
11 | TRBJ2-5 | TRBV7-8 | ASSPSGGETQY
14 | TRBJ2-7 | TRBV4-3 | ASSPNIWTYAYEQY
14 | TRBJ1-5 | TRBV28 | ASSSRGGNGNQPQH
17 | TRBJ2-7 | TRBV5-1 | ASSPWPPSGQTRSYEQY
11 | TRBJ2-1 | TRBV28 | ASSLGLNNEQF
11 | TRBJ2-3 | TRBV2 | ASIAVATDTQY
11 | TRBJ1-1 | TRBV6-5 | ASRWDRNTEAF
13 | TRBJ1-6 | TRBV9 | ASSVVGGQNSPLH
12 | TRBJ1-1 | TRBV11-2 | ASSSRDTRTEAF
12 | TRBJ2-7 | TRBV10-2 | ASRWGVGSYEQY
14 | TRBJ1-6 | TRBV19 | ASSVSSGGVNSPLH
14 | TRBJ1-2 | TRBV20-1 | SASMNRAGLSSGYT
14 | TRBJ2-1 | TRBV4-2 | ASSFRLAGGGNEQF
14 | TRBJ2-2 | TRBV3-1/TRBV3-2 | ASSQWASGKDGELF
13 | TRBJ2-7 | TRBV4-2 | ASRDAGGEPYEQY
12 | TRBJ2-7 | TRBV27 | ASRPRQGTYEQY
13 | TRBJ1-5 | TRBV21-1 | ASSAGTESNQPQH
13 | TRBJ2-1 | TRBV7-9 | ASIPTGGAGNEQF
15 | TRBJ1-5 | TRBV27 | ASSSWGGGGDNQPQH
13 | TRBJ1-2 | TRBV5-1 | ASSLAGTGTYGYT
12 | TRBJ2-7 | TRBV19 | ASSPVGGAYEQY
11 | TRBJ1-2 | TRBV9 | ASSARGNYGYT
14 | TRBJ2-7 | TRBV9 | ASSVEDRRNPYEQY
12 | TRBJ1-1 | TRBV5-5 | ASSGTAMNTEAF
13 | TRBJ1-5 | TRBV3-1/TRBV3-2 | ASSQDGLSNQPQH
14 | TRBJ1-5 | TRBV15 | ATSTRGPRTGQPQH
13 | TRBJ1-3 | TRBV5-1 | ASSLDGTPGNTIY
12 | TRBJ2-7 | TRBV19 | ASSIQGQIYEQY
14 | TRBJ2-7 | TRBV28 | ASNLRRGGWVYEQY
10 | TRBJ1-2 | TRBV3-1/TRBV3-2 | ASSQDNWRYT
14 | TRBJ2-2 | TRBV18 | ASSPGTSGSAGELF
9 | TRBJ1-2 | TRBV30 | AWSPVTGYT
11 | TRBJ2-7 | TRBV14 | ASSQVGQGVVR
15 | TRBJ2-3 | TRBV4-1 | ASSQDSPTSGLDTQY
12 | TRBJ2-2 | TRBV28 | ASSSGQNTGELF
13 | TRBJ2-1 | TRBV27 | ASSLGQGGYNEQF
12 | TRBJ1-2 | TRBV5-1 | ASSSDRVPYRYT
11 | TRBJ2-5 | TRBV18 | ASSTGTEETQY
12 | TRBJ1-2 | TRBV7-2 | ASSLVPPKGGYT
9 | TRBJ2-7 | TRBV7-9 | ASSSILQQY
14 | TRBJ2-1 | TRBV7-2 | ASSLGGGLQYNEQF
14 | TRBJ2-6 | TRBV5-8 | ASSQMGISGANVLT
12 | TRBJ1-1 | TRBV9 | ASSAGQTYTEAF
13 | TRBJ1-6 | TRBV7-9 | ASSLEGGLNSPLH
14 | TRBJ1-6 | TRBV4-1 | ASSQDIDGWTSPLH
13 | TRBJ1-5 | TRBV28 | ASSLGGTGNQPQH
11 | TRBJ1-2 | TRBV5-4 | ASTRGVGDGYT